The 20 T cell receptor beta chains below all came from one sample that was sequenced in a study of blood T cell repertoires in COVID-19. TCRdb's copy holds only in-frame clones and misses some; the assay was immunoSEQ multiplex PCR. The sample holds fewer than 100,000 clones, around 85% seen once. Material for sequencing was peripheral blood. The receptors stem from a man in his forties or fifties with COVID-19, enrolled during active disease.

This chain joins TRBV11-3 and TRBJ2-7; D call uncertain. In germline, CDR1 is SGHNT, CDR2 YENEEA. This CDR3 has 13 amino acids. CDR3 amino acids: CRPHGWVMDEQYF. Written as DNA, the CDR3 is TGTCGCCCCCACGGGTGGGTGATGGACGAGCAGTACTTC. The whole variable domain, remainder taken from reference TRBV11-3 and TRBJ2-7, is EAGVVQSPRYKIIEKKQPVAFWCNPISGHNTLYWYLQNLGQGPELLIRYENEEAVDDSQLPKDRFSAERLKGVDSTLKIQPAELGDSAVYLCRPHGWVMDEQYFGPGTRLTVT.

The rearrangement uses TRBV21-1 and TRBJ2-3; TRBD1 is the table's D call and was not checked against the DNA. TRBV21-1 is noted as a pseudogene. The CDR3 totals 16 residues. The CDR3 DNA is TGTGCCAGCAGCAAAGCAACGGGACAGGGGATGTTAACGCAGTATTTT. It specifies CASSKATGQGMLTQYF.

V and J are TRBV28 and TRBJ1-4, with a possible D match to TRBD1 (5 bases). V shed 2 bases and J shed 8 bases, with 15 bases lying between them. Germline V gives CDR1 MDHEN, CDR2 SYDVKM. The CDR3 runs 15 residues. The CDR3 spells CASSLGSRVEEKLFF. The DNA of the CDR3 is TGTGCCAGCAGTTTAGGTAGCAGGGTAGAAGAAAAACTGTTTTTT.

As concerns this clone: One end of the junction is discordant with germline, which a read error may explain. Other DNA sequences in the sample encode the same CDR3. The genes are TRBV24-1 and TRBJ2-4, with 8 positions matching TRBD1. The CDR3 has 13 amino acids. The germline V gene has CDR1 KGHDR and CDR2 SFDVKD. CDR3 bases: TGCGCCACCGAGGGACAGGCCAGGGGTATTCAGTACTTC. Its protein is CATEGQARGIQYF.

The chain carries TRBV10-3 and TRBJ2-3; 9 nucleotides match TRBD1. From germline, CDR1 is ENHRY and CDR2 SYGVKD. CDR3 length: 13 amino acids. V lost 6 bases and J lost 5; bases outside the gene matches: 3. CDR3 amino acids: CAIRQGAEDTQYF. The CDR3 DNA is TGTGCCATCAGACAGGGGGCCGAAGATACGCAGTATTTT.

This chain joins TRBV30 and TRBJ1-5; 7 bases agree with TRBD1. Germline CDR1 reads GTSNPN; CDR2 reads SVGIG (reference sequence). This CDR3 region has 14 residues. V trimming: 0 bases; J trimming: 6 bases; junction bases outside the gene matches: 5. CDR3 sequence: CAWSVGGTGQPQHF. The DNA for the CDR3 is TGTGCCTGGAGTGTAGGGGGCACCGGTCAGCCCCAGCATTTT. The full variable domain, completed using reference TRBV30 and TRBJ1-5, is SQTIHQWPATLVQPVGSPLSLECTVEGTSNPNLYWYRQAAGRGLQLLFYSVGIGQISSEVPQNLSASRPQDRQFILSSKKLLLSDSGFYLCAWSVGGTGQPQHFGDGTRLSIL.

This clone was detected only once. The V and J genes are TRBV10-2 and TRBJ2-7, with 8 positions matching TRBD2. V lost 3 bases, J lost 12 bases, and 7 bases stayed unmatched. The length of the CDR3 is 12 residues. The V gene's germline CDR1 is WSHSY and CDR2 SAAADI. The CDR3 loop reads CASSDRIGGGYF. The CDR3 region has the DNA TGCGCCAGCAGTGATCGCATCGGGGGGGGGTACTTC.

The gene calls are TRBV10-1 and TRBJ1-3, with D possibly matching TRBD1 (5 bases). The CDR3 runs 17 residues. Germline V lookup: CDR1 WNHNN, CDR2 SYGVQD (reference sequence). The ends were cut back, 3 bases at V and 4 bases at J, with 19 bases in the middle. The CDR3 DNA reads as TGCGCCAGCAGTGACCCTTGGGGGGGATTGATCGGAAACACCATATATTTT. Translated, it gives CASSDPWGGLIGNTIYF.

This chain links TRBV27 with TRBJ1-2; TRBD1 might be the D (6 bases). CDR3 size: 12 residues. Germline CDR1 MNHEY, CDR2 SMNVEV (reference sequence). V was shortened by 3 bases and J by 9 bases, with 11 bases between the two germline ends. CDR3 nucleotide sequence: TGTGCCAGCAGTTTCCGCCAGGGGAGCTACACCTTC. This encodes CASSFRQGSYTF.

The chain joins TRBV18 to TRBJ1-6, with D perhaps TRBD1 (6 bases). The germline V and J ends were trimmed by 3 bases and 8 bases, with 8 bases remaining between them. This CDR3 has 13 residues. Per germline, CDR1 KGHSH and CDR2 LQKENI. The CDR3 DNA follows: TGTGCCAGCTCACCCCGACAGGATTCACCCCTCCACTTT. Encoded protein: CASSPRQDSPLHF.

The CDR3 reads CASSPPLGYGYTF. CDR3 DNA: TGTGCCAGCTCACCACCTCTCGGCTATGGCTACACCTTC. The chain is built from TRBV18 and TRBJ1-2; D remains ambiguous. V was clipped by 0 bases and J by 4 bases, with 6 bases between them. Germline-derived CDR1 and CDR2 are KGHSH and LQKENI. The CDR3 spans 13 residues.

This chain connects TRBV20-1 to TRBJ2-1, with 9 bases identical to TRBD1. Germline loops: CDR1 DFQATT, CDR2 SNEGSKA (reference sequence). There are 11 residues in the CDR3. J was trimmed by 8 bases and V by 6 bases; bases with no gene match: 2. This CDR3 reads CSAGDRDEQFF. CDR3 bases: TGCAGTGCCGGGGACAGGGATGAGCAGTTCTTC.

Only a few counts were recorded for this clone. The rearrangement joins TRBV15 to TRBJ1-6, with D unclear. CDR1 and CDR2 (germline): LNHNV, YYDKDF (reference sequence). The V end was cut by 3 bases, the J end by 8 bases, with 11 bases between. The CDR3 has 14 amino acids. The CDR3: CATSSRNRDSPLHF. The CDR3 nucleotides are TGTGCCACCAGCAGTCGCAATCGGGATTCACCCCTCCACTTT.

This clone turned up a few times. J is TRBJ2-3 and V is TRBV6-5; possibly TRBD1 for D (6 bases). Germline values: CDR1 MNHEY, CDR2 SVGAGI. V gave up 5 bases and J gave up 2 bases, with 14 bases separating them. The CDR3 is 15 residues long. The DNA of the CDR3 is TGTGCCAGCAGTCTCAGGGGCGACCCCACAGATACGCAGTATTTT. Protein sequence: CASSLRGDPTDTQYF.

The V call is TRBV3-1 (or the pseudogene TRBV3-2), the J call TRBJ2-7, with 7 nucleotides matching TRBD2. V lost 2 bases to trimming and J lost 7 bases; unmatched junction nucleotides: 14. This CDR3 contains 16 residues. Germline V gene data show CDR1 as LGHDT and CDR2 as YNNKEL (reference sequence). The CDR3 bases are TGTGCCAGCAGCCAAAGGTTTGGCGGGAGTTCGGGGGAGCAGTACTTC. This encodes CASSQRFGGSSGEQYF.

The chain uses TRBV19 and TRBJ1-5; TRBD1 aligns across 8 bases. The J segment lost 3 bases and the V segment lost 5 bases, leaving 3 bases of the junction unmatched. The CDR3 runs 14 residues. Germline CDR1 reads LNHDA; CDR2 reads SQIVND (reference sequence). CDR3: CASSQTGVNQPQHF. For the CDR3, the DNA is TGTGCCAGTAGTCAGACAGGGGTCAATCAGCCCCAGCATTTT. Full variable domain (missing parts from reference TRBV19 and TRBJ1-5): DGGITQSPKYLFRKEGQNVTLSCEQNLNHDAMYWYRQDPGQGLRLIYYSQIVNDFQKGDIAEGYSVSREKKESFPLTVTSAQKNPTAFYLCASSQTGVNQPQHFGDGTRLSIL.

There are a few counts of this clone. V is TRBV6-2 or TRBV6-3 and J is TRBJ2-3; maybe TRBD2 (6 bases). V was pared by 4 bases and J by 2 bases, with 10 bases between. Germline values: CDR1 MNHEY, CDR2 SVGEGT. The CDR3 is made up of 14 amino acids. The CDR3 region is CASSWGGDTDTQYF. The CDR3 DNA reads as TGTGCCAGCAGTTGGGGCGGGGACACAGATACGCAGTATTTT.

V is TRBV7-2 and J is TRBJ1-1, with a weak D call TRBD1 (5 bases). Trimming shortened V by 4 bases and J by 7 bases, and 13 bases separated the two germline ends. Looked up from germline, CDR1 is SGHTA and CDR2 is FQGNSA. The CDR3 contains 13 residues. The CDR3 nucleotides are TGTGCCAGCAGCTCAGTCAGGGATGATGAAGCTTTCTTT. Translated: CASSSVRDDEAFF.

The J gene is TRBJ1-2, the V gene TRBV28, with 10 positions matching TRBD1. CDR1 and CDR2 from the germline V gene are MDHEN and SYDVKM. V was pared by 9 bases and J by 4 bases, with 14 bases of the junction left unmatched. CDR3 length: 16 amino acids. Here the CDR3 reads CASFGTGDLQVYGYTF. The CDR3 bases are TGTGCCAGTTTCGGGACAGGGGACCTCCAAGTCTATGGCTACACCTTC.

This clone has more than one count but fewer than ten. This chain joins TRBV9 and TRBJ2-1, with a weak D call TRBD1 (6 bases). The ends were cut back, 1 base at V and 4 bases at J, with 12 bases in the middle. The length of the CDR3 is 15 residues. Germline V gives CDR1 SGDLS, CDR2 YYNGEE. For the CDR3, the DNA is TGTGCCAGCAGCGTATCGGGACACCCTTACAATGAGCAGTTCTTC. Translating it yields CASSVSGHPYNEQFF.